The entry below describes one TCR beta chain. The data derive from a study of blood T cell repertoires in COVID-19. One Seattle source followed patients from active infection through their disease course. The CDR3 is 14 residues long. V dropped 3 bases and J dropped 2 bases, with 11 bases sitting between them. Per the germline V gene, CDR1 is SGDLS and CDR2 is YYNGEE. Assay: immunoSEQ multiplex PCR; the TCRdb copy retains only in-frame clones and omits some. The repertoire consists of over 150,000 clones, with 70% to 90% occurring once and the leading ten covering roughly 0.58%. What was sequenced was peripheral blood. The chain joins TRBV9 to TRBJ2-5; D is perhaps TRBD1 (6 bases). The sequence came from a man aged 60 to 75 with COVID-19, enrolled during active disease. As DNA, the CDR3 is TGTGCCAGCAGCGCTGGGACACAACAAGAGACCCAGTACTTC. It codes for CASSAGTQQETQYF.